This TCR beta chain was sequenced during a study of cytomegalovirus exposure and HLA in healthy donors. Findings and limits, study-wide: Per a later analysis, 15,000 to 20,000 TCR beta sequences showed association with HLA alleles at 0.05 false discovery rate. There were 150 to 200 TCR beta chains listed as cytomegalovirus-associated.

Comment on this clone: Its antigen remains unidentified.

The PCR had 60 Vbeta and 13 Jbeta primers. Sequencing used immunoSEQ multiplex PCR; TCRdb keeps in-frame clones, though not all of them. The sample shows about 140,000 clones, 70% to 85% of them seen only once. The sequencing sample was made of PBMCs. The TCR originated in a male donor in good health and CMV-seronegative.

The chain's CDR3 is CASSQDRGHSIAEAFF. The CDR3 DNA reads as TGCGCCAGCAGCCAAGATCGGGGACACTCCATAGCTGAAGCTTTCTTT. This chain connects TRBV4-3 to TRBJ1-1; tentative D call: TRBD1 (6 bases). The CDR3 spans 16 residues. The germline CDR1 and CDR2 sequences are LGHNA and YSLEER. V lost 0 bases and J 6 bases, leaving 17 bases between the germline ends.